The rows below give T cell receptor beta chains drawn from one sample of a study of beta chain features in type 1 diabetes. This table comes from immunoSEQ multiplex PCR, and its TCRdb copy is limited to in-frame clones, with some not included. The sample carries around 200,000 clones, about 13% recorded once. Material: central memory CD4+ T cells from blood. All receptors derive from a woman between 18 and 29 years old in good health. Both conserved end residues are part of each CDR3. Each record gives: clone size, V gene, J gene, D gene, CDR3 protein, CDR3 DNA. The D gene is left open where the match is weak. Only part of the rows carry a size: once, few, many, or a class if the clone is expanded.

abundance: .
v_gene: TRBV5-1
j_gene: TRBJ2-1
d_gene: .
CDR3aa: CASSLAQRPNNEQFF
CDR3nt: TGCGCCAGCAGCTTGGCCCAGAGGCCAAACAATGAGCAGTTCTTC

abundance: few
v_gene: TRBV5-1
j_gene: TRBJ1-1
d_gene: .
CDR3aa: CASSLGGAPEAFF
CDR3nt: TGCGCCAGCAGCTTGGGTGGGGCACCCGAAGCTTTCTTT

abundance: many
v_gene: TRBV19
j_gene: TRBJ2-1
d_gene: TRBD2
CDR3aa: CASRTSGVGEQFF
CDR3nt: TGTGCCAGCCGGACTAGCGGAGTAGGTGAGCAGTTCTTC

abundance: few
v_gene: TRBV7-9
j_gene: TRBJ2-1
d_gene: TRBD2
CDR3aa: CASSSPGLAGVEQFF
CDR3nt: TGTGCCAGCAGCTCCCCGGGACTAGCGGGAGTAGAGCAGTTCTTC

abundance: .
v_gene: TRBV9
j_gene: TRBJ2-6
d_gene: .
CDR3aa: CASSPGHPRAGANVLTF
CDR3nt: TGTGCCAGCAGCCCAGGACACCCAAGGGCTGGGGCCAACGTCCTGACTTTC

abundance: .
v_gene: TRBV7-2
j_gene: TRBJ1-2
d_gene: TRBD1
CDR3aa: CASAPGQGGYGYTF
CDR3nt: TGTGCCAGCGCACCGGGACAGGGCGGCTATGGCTACACCTTC

abundance: .
v_gene: TRBV6-6
j_gene: TRBJ1-2
d_gene: .
CDR3aa: CASIIGAMGASYGYTF
CDR3nt: TGTGCCAGCATTATCGGTGCGATGGGGGCCAGCTATGGCTACACCTTC

abundance: many
v_gene: TRBV30
j_gene: TRBJ1-4
d_gene: .
CDR3aa: CAWSVNQANEKLFF
CDR3nt: TGTGCCTGGAGTGTAAATCAGGCGAATGAAAAACTGTTTTTT

abundance: .
v_gene: TRBV7-9
j_gene: TRBJ2-5
d_gene: .
CDR3aa: CASSPPGHRQETQYF
CDR3nt: TGTGCCAGCAGTCCGCCGGGACACCGACAAGAGACCCAGTACTTC

abundance: .
v_gene: TRBV4-1
j_gene: TRBJ2-2
d_gene: .
CDR3aa: CASSQEPGRGTGELFF
CDR3nt: TGCGCCAGCAGCCAAGAGCCGGGTAGGGGCACCGGGGAGCTGTTTTTT

abundance: .
v_gene: TRBV27
j_gene: TRBJ2-5
d_gene: .
CDR3aa: CASSFVRETQYF
CDR3nt: TGTGCCAGCAGCTTCGTACGGGAGACCCAGTACTTC

abundance: .
v_gene: TRBV6-6
j_gene: TRBJ2-1
d_gene: TRBD1
CDR3aa: CASSTGTGAYNEQFF
CDR3nt: TGTGCCAGCAGCACCGGGACAGGGGCCTACAATGAGCAGTTCTTC

abundance: .
v_gene: TRBV29-1
j_gene: TRBJ2-3
d_gene: TRBD1
CDR3aa: CSALDRGRTDTQYF
CDR3nt: TGCAGCGCCTTGGACAGGGGGCGCACAGATACGCAGTATTTT

abundance: .
v_gene: TRBV4-1
j_gene: TRBJ2-3
d_gene: .
CDR3aa: CASSQVSGFADTQYF
CDR3nt: TGCGCCAGCAGCCAAGTCAGCGGCTTCGCAGATACGCAGTATTTT

abundance: few
v_gene: TRBV4-3
j_gene: TRBJ2-7
d_gene: TRBD2
CDR3aa: CASSQEAYGTWGREGLGEQYF
CDR3nt: TGCGCCAGCAGCCAAGAGGCGTATGGGACATGGGGGCGGGAGGGCCTAGGGGAGCAGTACTTC

abundance: few
v_gene: TRBV29-1
j_gene: TRBJ2-7
d_gene: .
CDR3aa: CSVVSTELSSYEQYF
CDR3nt: TGCAGCGTTGTTTCAACCGAACTAAGCTCCTACGAGCAGTACTTC

abundance: .
v_gene: TRBV19
j_gene: TRBJ2-3
d_gene: .
CDR3aa: CASSIDQRKLGDTQYF
CDR3nt: TGTGCCAGTAGTATAGATCAGAGGAAACTAGGAGATACGCAGTATTTT

abundance: few
v_gene: TRBV7-2
j_gene: TRBJ2-5
d_gene: TRBD1
CDR3aa: CASSQVRTGQETQYF
CDR3nt: TGTGCCAGCAGCCAAGTGCGGACAGGCCAAGAGACCCAGTACTTC

abundance: .
v_gene: TRBV11-2
j_gene: TRBJ2-1
d_gene: TRBD2
CDR3aa: CASSLDTASGDNEQFF
CDR3nt: TGTGCCAGCAGCTTAGATACGGCTAGCGGGGACAATGAGCAGTTCTTC

abundance: .
v_gene: TRBV29-1
j_gene: TRBJ1-2
d_gene: TRBD1
CDR3aa: CSVGGQGHYTF
CDR3nt: TGCAGCGTTGGGGGACAGGGTCACTACACCTTC

abundance: many
v_gene: TRBV11-3
j_gene: TRBJ2-1
d_gene: .
CDR3aa: CASSLGLASYNEQFF
CDR3nt: TGTGCCAGCAGCTTAGGGCTAGCTTCCTACAATGAGCAGTTCTTC

abundance: few
v_gene: TRBV18
j_gene: TRBJ1-5
d_gene: TRBD1
CDR3aa: CASSPGTGGYQPQHF
CDR3nt: TGTGCCAGCTCACCGGGAACAGGGGGCTATCAGCCCCAGCATTTT

abundance: .
v_gene: TRBV7-8
j_gene: TRBJ2-2
d_gene: TRBD2
CDR3aa: CASSSVTSGIAGELFF
CDR3nt: TGTGCCAGCAGCTCTGTGACTAGCGGGATAGCCGGGGAGCTGTTTTTT

abundance: .
v_gene: TRBV5-1
j_gene: TRBJ1-5
d_gene: .
CDR3aa: CASSLGTSGQPQHF
CDR3nt: TGCGCCAGCAGCCTTGGGACATCTGGTCAGCCCCAGCATTTT

abundance: few
v_gene: TRBV28
j_gene: TRBJ1-5
d_gene: TRBD1
CDR3aa: CASSSIQGRQPQHF
CDR3nt: TGTGCCAGCAGTTCGATACAGGGGAGGCAGCCCCAGCATTTT

abundance: .
v_gene: TRBV6-5
j_gene: TRBJ1-3
d_gene: .
CDR3aa: CASTRLLSGNTIYF
CDR3nt: TGTGCCAGCACCAGACTGCTCTCTGGAAACACCATATATTTT

abundance: few
v_gene: TRBV6-1
j_gene: TRBJ1-2
d_gene: .
CDR3aa: CASRDRGGNYGYTF
CDR3nt: TGTGCCAGCAGGGACCGAGGGGGTAACTATGGCTACACCTTC

abundance: .
v_gene: TRBV29-1
j_gene: TRBJ2-1
d_gene: TRBD2
CDR3aa: CTITSRSGLAYNEQFF
CDR3nt: TGCACTATAACATCGCGCTCGGGACTAGCCTACAATGAGCAGTTCTTC

abundance: .
v_gene: TRBV7-2
j_gene: TRBJ2-7
d_gene: .
CDR3aa: CAGQQGPSSYEQYF
CDR3nt: TGTGCCGGGCAACAGGGTCCGAGCTCCTACGAGCAGTACTTC

abundance: .
v_gene: TRBV23-1
j_gene: TRBJ1-5
d_gene: .
CDR3aa: CASSQSFRPTMSNQPQHF
CDR3nt: TGCGCCAGCAGTCAATCTTTTCGTCCTACCATGAGCAATCAGCCCCAGCATTTT

abundance: many
v_gene: TRBV9
j_gene: TRBJ2-1
d_gene: TRBD1
CDR3aa: CASSAPGQGKAVDNEQFF
CDR3nt: TGTGCCAGCAGCGCCCCGGGACAGGGTAAGGCGGTCGACAATGAGCAGTTCTTC

abundance: few
v_gene: TRBV28
j_gene: TRBJ1-5
d_gene: TRBD1
CDR3aa: CASSVQGALGYQPQHF
CDR3nt: TGTGCCAGCAGTGTACAGGGGGCCCTCGGCTATCAGCCCCAGCATTTT

abundance: few
v_gene: TRBV4-1
j_gene: TRBJ2-2
d_gene: TRBD1
CDR3aa: CASSQGDRDTGELFF
CDR3nt: TGCGCCAGCAGCCAAGGGGACAGGGACACCGGGGAGCTGTTTTTT

abundance: few
v_gene: TRBV5-6
j_gene: TRBJ2-1
d_gene: TRBD2
CDR3aa: CASSLVGGDYYNEQFF
CDR3nt: TGTGCCAGCAGCTTGGTGGGTGGGGACTACTACAATGAGCAGTTCTTC

abundance: many
v_gene: TRBV4-2
j_gene: TRBJ2-1
d_gene: .
CDR3aa: CASSQFSGRALYNEQFF
CDR3nt: TGTGCCAGCAGCCAGTTCTCCGGCAGGGCACTTTACAATGAGCAGTTCTTC

abundance: few
v_gene: TRBV15
j_gene: TRBJ1-1
d_gene: .
CDR3aa: CATSRDLAGSQAFF
CDR3nt: TGTGCCACCAGCAGAGATCTGGCAGGGTCCCAAGCTTTCTTT

abundance: .
v_gene: TRBV29-1
j_gene: TRBJ1-1
d_gene: .
CDR3aa: CSVKTGKSLRGTEAFF
CDR3nt: TGCAGCGTCAAGACTGGTAAGTCGCTACGGGGAACTGAAGCTTTCTTT

abundance: few
v_gene: TRBV27
j_gene: TRBJ2-1
d_gene: TRBD2
CDR3aa: CASTTQSGRYNEQFF
CDR3nt: TGTGCCAGCACCACGCAGAGCGGGAGGTACAATGAGCAGTTCTTC

abundance: .
v_gene: TRBV9
j_gene: TRBJ1-2
d_gene: TRBD1
CDR3aa: CASSPRPGTGFGYTF
CDR3nt: TGTGCCAGCAGCCCCCGTCCCGGGACAGGGTTTGGCTACACCTTC

abundance: .
v_gene: TRBV18
j_gene: TRBJ2-5
d_gene: TRBD2
CDR3aa: CASSPSGLAGTQYF
CDR3nt: TGTGCCAGCTCACCTTCGGGACTAGCTGGGACCCAGTACTTC

abundance: medium-sized
v_gene: TRBV30
j_gene: TRBJ2-4
d_gene: .
CDR3aa: CAWQRATPKNIQYF
CDR3nt: TGTGCCTGGCAGAGGGCCACGCCCAAAAACATTCAGTACTTC

abundance: few
v_gene: TRBV28
j_gene: TRBJ2-7
d_gene: TRBD1
CDR3aa: CASSSPGQGSSYEQYF
CDR3nt: TGTGCCAGCAGTTCCCCTGGACAGGGGTCTTCCTACGAGCAGTACTTC

abundance: few
v_gene: TRBV18
j_gene: TRBJ2-1
d_gene: TRBD2
CDR3aa: CASSPISGNYNEQFF
CDR3nt: TGTGCCAGCTCACCGATTAGCGGGAATTACAATGAGCAGTTCTTC

abundance: few
v_gene: TRBV28
j_gene: TRBJ1-3
d_gene: TRBD1
CDR3aa: CASSRYLGGTGVNTIYF
CDR3nt: TGTGCCAGCAGTCGATACCTGGGCGGGACAGGGGTAAACACCATATATTTT

abundance: many
v_gene: TRBV9
j_gene: TRBJ2-1
d_gene: TRBD1
CDR3aa: CASTDRDRYNEQFF
CDR3nt: TGTGCCAGCACCGACCGGGACAGATACAATGAGCAGTTCTTC

abundance: .
v_gene: TRBV7-2
j_gene: TRBJ2-1
d_gene: TRBD2
CDR3aa: CASSVYRREGDEQFF
CDR3nt: TGTGCCAGCAGCGTTTATAGGCGGGAGGGCGATGAGCAGTTCTTC

abundance: .
v_gene: TRBV28
j_gene: TRBJ2-2
d_gene: .
CDR3aa: CASSFPPARKGSGELFF
CDR3nt: TGTGCCAGCAGTTTTCCACCGGCTAGGAAGGGGTCCGGGGAGCTGTTTTTT

abundance: .
v_gene: TRBV6-1
j_gene: TRBJ2-5
d_gene: TRBD2
CDR3aa: CASSDSGLAGETQYF
CDR3nt: TGTGCCAGCAGTGATTCGGGACTAGCCGGAGAGACCCAGTACTTC

abundance: .
v_gene: TRBV7-2
j_gene: TRBJ2-5
d_gene: .
CDR3aa: CASSLVQGETQYF
CDR3nt: TGTGCCAGCAGCTTAGTTCAGGGGGAGACCCAGTACTTC

abundance: .
v_gene: TRBV9
j_gene: TRBJ2-7
d_gene: TRBD1
CDR3aa: CASSRLPGQEDYEQYF
CDR3nt: TGTGCCAGCAGTCGGTTACCGGGACAGGAGGACTACGAGCAGTACTTC

abundance: many
v_gene: TRBV7-3
j_gene: TRBJ2-5
d_gene: .
CDR3aa: CASSLGGAQETQYF
CDR3nt: TGTGCCAGCAGCTTGGGGGGGGCACAAGAGACCCAGTACTTC

abundance: few
v_gene: TRBV29-1
j_gene: TRBJ1-1
d_gene: .
CDR3aa: CSVASGYTEAFF
CDR3nt: TGCAGCGTTGCTTCCGGGTATACTGAAGCTTTCTTT

abundance: few
v_gene: TRBV5-4
j_gene: TRBJ2-4
d_gene: TRBD2
CDR3aa: CASSFSGLKNIQYF
CDR3nt: TGTGCCAGCAGCTTTTCGGGACTAAAAAACATTCAGTACTTC

abundance: few
v_gene: TRBV15
j_gene: TRBJ2-2
d_gene: .
CDR3aa: CATSRDVGSGELFF
CDR3nt: TGTGCCACCAGCAGAGATGTGGGGAGCGGGGAGCTGTTTTTT

abundance: .
v_gene: TRBV11-2
j_gene: TRBJ2-7
d_gene: TRBD1
CDR3aa: CASSLVRQGPSYEQYF
CDR3nt: TGTGCTAGCAGCTTAGTTCGACAGGGCCCCTCCTACGAGCAGTACTTC